Shown below are 11 T cell receptor beta chains from a single sample sequenced in a study of blood T cell repertoires in COVID-19. Assay used: immunoSEQ multiplex PCR; TCRdb lists only in-frame clones, some missing. The sample lists 140,000 or so clones; approximately 89% were seen once. Sequenced sample: peripheral blood. Every receptor here comes from a human donor in a cohort sampled during active COVID-19.

The gene calls are TRBV6-1 and TRBJ2-1; D possibly corresponds to TRBD1 (5 bases). The V end was cut by 3 bases, the J end by 0 bases, with 21 bases between. Germline-derived CDR1 and CDR2 are MNHNS and SASEGT. The length of the CDR3 is 19 residues. The CDR3 protein is CASSDRLRTQLYSYNEQFF. CDR3 in DNA: TGTGCCAGCAGTGACCGACTGCGGACACAGCTCTACTCCTACAATGAGCAGTTCTTC.

The chain has TRBV6-5 and TRBJ1-1; no clear D. The CDR3 spans 13 residues. The V gene's germline CDR1 is MNHEY and CDR2 SVGAGI. The ends were cut back, 6 bases at V and 1 base at J, with 9 bases in the middle. CDR3 amino acids: CASSLDTNTEAFF. The DNA for the CDR3 is TGTGCCAGCAGCCTAGATACGAACACTGAAGCTTTCTTT.

J is TRBJ1-5 and V is TRBV18, with D possibly matching TRBD1 (6 bases). Trimming stripped 2 bases from V and 6 bases from J, with 17 bases between. The CDR3 loop spans 16 amino acids. The germline V gene encodes CDR1 KGHSH and CDR2 LQKENI. This chain's CDR3 is CASSPSLMGAGQPQHF. The CDR3 DNA reads TGTGCCAGCTCACCATCTCTGATGGGGGCGGGTCAGCCCCAGCATTTT.

The genes are TRBV25-1 and TRBJ1-2, with TRBD1 identical over 7 bases. The CDR3 sequence is 14 residues long. Germline CDR1 reads MGHDK; CDR2 reads SYGVNS. V was clipped by 7 bases and J by 3 bases; unmatched bases: 8. CDR3 in DNA: TGTGCCAGCACTCCAGGGGGGCTCGACTATGGCTACACCTTC. Translation: CASTPGGLDYGYTF.

The genes are TRBV5-1 and TRBJ2-7; 7 bases are a match to TRBD2. CDR1 SGHRS and CDR2 YFSETQ come from the germline V gene. Trimming took 0 bases from V and 0 from J; bases not matched to a gene: 6. The CDR3 has 16 residues. CDR3 nucleotides: TGCGCCAGCAGCTTGGACCCCGGGGGGAACTCCTACGAGCAGTACTTC. It is translated as CASSLDPGGNSYEQYF.

The chain carries TRBV9 and TRBJ2-1, with D maybe TRBD1 (5 bases). Trimming removed 0 bases from V and 8 bases from J, with 6 bases in between. This CDR3 spans 12 amino acids. Germline CDR1 and CDR2: SGDLS and YYNGEE. The chain's CDR3 is CASSVEGHEQFF. The CDR3 region has the DNA TGTGCCAGCAGCGTAGAGGGGCATGAGCAGTTCTTC.

V usage is TRBV7-9 and J usage is TRBJ1-2, with TRBD1 matching over 7 bases. CDR1 and CDR2 from the germline V gene are SEHNR and FQNEAQ (reference sequence). The CDR3 is 12 amino acids. V lost 5 bases, J lost 7 bases, and 4 bases stayed unmatched. The CDR3 protein is CASSEQGGGYTF. The CDR3 DNA reads TGTGCCAGCAGCGAGCAGGGGGGTGGCTACACCTTC.

This chain connects TRBV13 to TRBJ2-1; D unclear. CDR1 and CDR2 (germline): PRHDT, FYEKMQ (reference sequence). V was cut by 0 bases and J by 6 bases, with 6 bases left in between. This CDR3 has 13 amino acids. CDR3 residues: CASSLGALNEQFF. The CDR3 DNA reads as TGTGCCAGCAGCTTAGGGGCCCTCAATGAGCAGTTCTTC.

The genes are TRBV3-1 (or the pseudogene TRBV3-2) and TRBJ1-6, with D unclear. Per germline, CDR1 LGHDT and CDR2 YNNKEL (reference sequence). V lost 0 bases and J lost 7, with 7 bases in between. This CDR3 has 14 residues. This CDR3 reads CASSQDNSNSPLHF. The CDR3 DNA reads as TGTGCCAGCAGCCAAGATAACAGCAATTCACCCCTCCACTTT.

This clone has just one count. V usage is TRBV5-1 and J usage is TRBJ1-1; TRBD1 is a possible D gene (6 bases). Deletions cut 2 bases from V and 4 bases from J, with 12 bases between. The length of the CDR3 is 14 residues. Germline CDR1 reads SGHRS; CDR2 reads YFSETQ. CDR3 sequence reads: CASSFSGVGTEAFF. The CDR3 DNA reads as TGCGCCAGCAGCTTTTCAGGGGTTGGCACTGAAGCTTTCTTT.

The rearrangement uses TRBV4-1 and TRBJ2-2; possibly TRBD2 for D (7 bases). The CDR3 loop spans 15 amino acids. Trimming left V 1 base short and J 6 bases short, with 12 bases between. Germline V gives CDR1 MGHRA, CDR2 YSYEKL. CDR3 region: CASSQGRGRSGELFF. In DNA form, the CDR3 reads TGCGCCAGCAGCCAAGGGCGGGGGCGGTCCGGGGAGCTGTTTTTT.